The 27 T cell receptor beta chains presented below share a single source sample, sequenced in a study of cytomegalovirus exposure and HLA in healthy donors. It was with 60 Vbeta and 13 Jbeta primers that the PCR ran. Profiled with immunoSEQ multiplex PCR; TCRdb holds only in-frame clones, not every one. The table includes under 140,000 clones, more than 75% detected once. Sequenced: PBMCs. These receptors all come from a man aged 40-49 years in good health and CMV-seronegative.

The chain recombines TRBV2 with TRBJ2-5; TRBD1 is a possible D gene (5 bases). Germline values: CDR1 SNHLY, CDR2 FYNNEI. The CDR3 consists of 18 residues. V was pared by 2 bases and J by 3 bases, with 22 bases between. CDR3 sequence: CASSELLRVGRIKETQYF. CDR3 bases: TGTGCCAGCAGTGAACTCCTTAGGGTGGGGCGAATCAAAGAGACCCAGTACTTC. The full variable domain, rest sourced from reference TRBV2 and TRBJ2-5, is EPEVTQTPSHQVTQMGQEVILRCVPISNHLYFYWYRQILGQKVEFLVSFYNNEISEKSEIFDDQFSVERPDGSNFTLKIRSTKLEDSAMYFCASSELLRVGRIKETQYFGPGTRLLVL.

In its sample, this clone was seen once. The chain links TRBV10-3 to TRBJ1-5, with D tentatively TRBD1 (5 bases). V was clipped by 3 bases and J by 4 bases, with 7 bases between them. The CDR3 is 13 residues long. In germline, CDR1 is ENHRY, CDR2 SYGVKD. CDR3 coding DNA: TGTGCCATCAGTGATCGGGGGAATCAGCCCCAGCATTTT. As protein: CAISDRGNQPQHF.

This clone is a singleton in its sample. In nucleotides, the CDR3 is TGCGCCAGCAGCCAAGAGGCGGGGGCAGGCTACGAGCAGTACTTC. Translating it yields CASSQEAGAGYEQYF. The chain has TRBV4-1 and TRBJ2-7; maybe TRBD2 (7 bases). This CDR3 comprises 15 residues. Trimming stripped 0 bases from V and 3 bases from J, with 12 bases between. Per the germline V gene, CDR1 is MGHRA and CDR2 is YSYEKL.

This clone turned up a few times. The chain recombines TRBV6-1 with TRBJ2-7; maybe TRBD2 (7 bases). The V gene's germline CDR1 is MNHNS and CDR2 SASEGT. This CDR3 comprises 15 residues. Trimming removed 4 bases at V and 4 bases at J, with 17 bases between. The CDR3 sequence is CASSGPGGQHYEQYF. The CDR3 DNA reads TGTGCCAGCAGTGGTCCGGGGGGCCAACATTACGAGCAGTACTTC.

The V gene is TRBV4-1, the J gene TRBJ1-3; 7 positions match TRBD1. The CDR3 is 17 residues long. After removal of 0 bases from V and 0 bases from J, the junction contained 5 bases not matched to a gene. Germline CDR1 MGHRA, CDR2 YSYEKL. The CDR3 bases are TGCGCCAGCAGCCAAGATCTGGGGACAGCCTCTGGAAACACCATATATTTT. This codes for CASSQDLGTASGNTIYF.

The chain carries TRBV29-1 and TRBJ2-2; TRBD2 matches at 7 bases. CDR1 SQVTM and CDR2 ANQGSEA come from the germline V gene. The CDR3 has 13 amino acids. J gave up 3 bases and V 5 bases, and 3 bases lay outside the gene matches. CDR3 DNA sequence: TGCAGCGTTATGGGGGGGGACACCGGGGAGCTGTTTTTT. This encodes CSVMGGDTGELFF.

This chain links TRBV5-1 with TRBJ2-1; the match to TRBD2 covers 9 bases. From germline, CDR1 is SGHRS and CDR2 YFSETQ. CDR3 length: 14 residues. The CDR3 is CASLAGDGFDEQFF. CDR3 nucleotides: TGCGCAAGTTTAGCGGGGGACGGTTTTGATGAGCAGTTCTTC.

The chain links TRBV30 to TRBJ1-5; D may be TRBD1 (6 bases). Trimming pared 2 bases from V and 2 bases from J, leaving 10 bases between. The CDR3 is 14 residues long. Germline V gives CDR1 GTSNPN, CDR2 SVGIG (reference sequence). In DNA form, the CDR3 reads TGTGCCTGGAGTAAGTCAGGGGGCAATCAGCCCCAGCATTTT. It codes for CAWSKSGGNQPQHF.

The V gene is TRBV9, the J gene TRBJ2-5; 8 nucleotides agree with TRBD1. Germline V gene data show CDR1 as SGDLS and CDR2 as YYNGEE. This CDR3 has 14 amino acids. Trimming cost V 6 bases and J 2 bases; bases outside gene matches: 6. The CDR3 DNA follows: TGTGCCAGCAACCGACAGGGGCCTCAAGAGACCCAGTACTTC. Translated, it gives CASNRQGPQETQYF.

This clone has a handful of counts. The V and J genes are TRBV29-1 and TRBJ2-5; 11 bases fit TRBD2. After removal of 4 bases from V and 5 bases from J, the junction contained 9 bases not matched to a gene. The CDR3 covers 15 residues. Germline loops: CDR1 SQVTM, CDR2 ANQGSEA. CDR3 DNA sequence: TGCAGCGTTGGACCGAACGGACTAGCGGGTGAGACCCAGTACTTC. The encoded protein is CSVGPNGLAGETQYF.

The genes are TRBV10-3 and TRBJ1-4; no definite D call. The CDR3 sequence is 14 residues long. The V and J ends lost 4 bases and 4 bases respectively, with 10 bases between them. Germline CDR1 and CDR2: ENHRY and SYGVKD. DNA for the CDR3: TGTGCCATCAGTGGCGGATCGGATAATGAAAAACTGTTTTTT. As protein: CAISGGSDNEKLFF.

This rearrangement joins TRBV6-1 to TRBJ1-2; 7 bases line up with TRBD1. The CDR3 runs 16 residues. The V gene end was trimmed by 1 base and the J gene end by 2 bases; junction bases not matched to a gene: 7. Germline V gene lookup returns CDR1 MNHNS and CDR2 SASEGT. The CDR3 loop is CASSEDGRGSNYGYTF. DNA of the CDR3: TGTGCCAGCAGTGAAGACGGCAGGGGGAGCAACTATGGCTACACCTTC.

The CDR3 sequence: CASSIRQNTEAFF. CDR3 nucleotides: TGTGCCAGCAGCATTCGACAGAACACTGAAGCTTTCTTT. This chain links TRBV7-2 with TRBJ1-1; no firm D call. Between the trimmed V and J ends, which lost 5 bases and 1 base, there was a span of 8 bases. This CDR3 is 13 amino acids long. The germline gives CDR1 SGHTA, CDR2 FQGNSA.

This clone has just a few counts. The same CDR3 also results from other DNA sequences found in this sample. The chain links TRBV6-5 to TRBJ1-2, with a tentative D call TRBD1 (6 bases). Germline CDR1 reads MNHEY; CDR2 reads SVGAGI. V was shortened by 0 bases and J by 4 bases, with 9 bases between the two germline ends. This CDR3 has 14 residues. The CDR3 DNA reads TGTGCCAGCAGTTACTCTACAGGGCTCTATGGCTACACCTTC. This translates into CASSYSTGLYGYTF.

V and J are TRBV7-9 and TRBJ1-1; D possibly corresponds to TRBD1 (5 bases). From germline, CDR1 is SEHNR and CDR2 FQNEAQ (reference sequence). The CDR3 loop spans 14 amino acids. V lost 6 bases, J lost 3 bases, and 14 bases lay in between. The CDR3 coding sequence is TGTGCCAGCAGGCCCGGGGGATTTTACACTGAAGCTTTCTTT. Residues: CASRPGGFYTEAFF.

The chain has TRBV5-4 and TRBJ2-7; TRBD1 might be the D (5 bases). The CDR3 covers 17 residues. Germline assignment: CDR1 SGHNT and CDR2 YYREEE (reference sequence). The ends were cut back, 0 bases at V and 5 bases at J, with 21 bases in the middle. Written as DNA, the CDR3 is TGTGCCAGCAGCTTGGAGATTGGAAGCAGGGTCGGCGACGAGCAGTACTTC. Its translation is CASSLEIGSRVGDEQYF.

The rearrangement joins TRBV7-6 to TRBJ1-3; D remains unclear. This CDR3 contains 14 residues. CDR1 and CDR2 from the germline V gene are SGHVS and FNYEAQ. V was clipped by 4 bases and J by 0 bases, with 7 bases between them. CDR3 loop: CASSSPRSGNTIYF. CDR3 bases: TGTGCCAGCAGCTCCCCCCGCTCTGGAAACACCATATATTTT.

DNA of the CDR3: TGTGCCAGCACTCCCCGGACAGGGGGAGAAGATACGCAGTATTTT. It specifies CASTPRTGGEDTQYF. The rearrangement uses TRBV6-4 and TRBJ2-3; 10 positions match TRBD1. Looked up from germline, CDR1 is MRHNA and CDR2 is SNTAGT. This CDR3 comprises 15 residues. V was pared by 7 bases and J by 5 bases, with 9 bases of the junction left unmatched.

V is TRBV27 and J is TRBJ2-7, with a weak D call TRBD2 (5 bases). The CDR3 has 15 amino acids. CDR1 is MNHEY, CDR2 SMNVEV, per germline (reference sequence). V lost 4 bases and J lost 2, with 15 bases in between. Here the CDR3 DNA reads TGTGCCAGCAGTTCCCTGGACGGGGTCCCCTACGAGCAGTACTTC. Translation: CASSSLDGVPYEQYF.

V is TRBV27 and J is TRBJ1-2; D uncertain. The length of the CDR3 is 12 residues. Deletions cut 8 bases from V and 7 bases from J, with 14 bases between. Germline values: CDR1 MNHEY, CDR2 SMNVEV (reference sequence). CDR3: CASREMMGGYTF. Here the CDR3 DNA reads TGTGCCAGCCGGGAGATGATGGGTGGCTACACCTTC.

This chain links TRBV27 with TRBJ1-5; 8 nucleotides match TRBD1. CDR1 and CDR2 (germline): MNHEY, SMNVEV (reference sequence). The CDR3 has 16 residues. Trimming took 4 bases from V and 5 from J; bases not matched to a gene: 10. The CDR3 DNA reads TGTGCCAGCAGTTCCCTGGACAGGGATGGTCATCAGCCCCAGCATTTT. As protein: CASSSLDRDGHQPQHF.

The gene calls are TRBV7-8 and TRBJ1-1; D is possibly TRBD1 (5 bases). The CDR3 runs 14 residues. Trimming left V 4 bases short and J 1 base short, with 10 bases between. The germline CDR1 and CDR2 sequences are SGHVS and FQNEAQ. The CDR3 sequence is CASSYERGNTEAFF. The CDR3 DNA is TGTGCCAGCAGCTATGAAAGGGGGAACACTGAAGCTTTCTTT. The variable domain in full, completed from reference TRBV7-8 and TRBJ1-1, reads GAGVSQSPRYKVAKRGQDVALRCDPISGHVSLFWYQQALGQGPEFLTYFQNEAQLDKSGLPSDRFFAERPEGSVSTLKIQRTQQEDSAVYLCASSYERGNTEAFFGQGTRLTVV.

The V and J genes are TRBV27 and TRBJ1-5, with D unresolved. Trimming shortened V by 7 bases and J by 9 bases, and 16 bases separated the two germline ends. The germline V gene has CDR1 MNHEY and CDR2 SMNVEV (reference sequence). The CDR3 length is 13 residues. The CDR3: CASIGLRRSPQHF. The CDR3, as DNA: TGTGCCAGCATCGGACTCCGAAGGTCGCCCCAGCATTTT.

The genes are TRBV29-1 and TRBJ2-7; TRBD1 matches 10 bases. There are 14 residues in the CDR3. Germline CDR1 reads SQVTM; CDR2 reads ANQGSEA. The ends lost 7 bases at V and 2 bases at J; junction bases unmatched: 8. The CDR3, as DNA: TGCAGCGGCGGGTCCGGGACAGGGGCCTACGAGCAGTACTTC. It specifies CSGGSGTGAYEQYF.

DNA of the CDR3: TGTGCCAGCAGCGCGGCTGCTCCGACAGGGTACGAGCAGTACTTC. Translation: CASSAAAPTGYEQYF. V is TRBV9 and J is TRBJ2-7, with TRBD1 matching 7 bases. Germline V lookup: CDR1 SGDLS, CDR2 YYNGEE. CDR3 size: 15 residues. V shed 3 bases, J shed 4 bases, and the junction held 10 bases outside the gene matches.

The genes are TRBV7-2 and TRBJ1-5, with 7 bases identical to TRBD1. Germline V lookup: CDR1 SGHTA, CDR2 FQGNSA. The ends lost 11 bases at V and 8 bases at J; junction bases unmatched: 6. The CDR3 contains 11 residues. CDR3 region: CASGGLEPQHF. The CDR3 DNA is TGTGCCTCAGGGGGGTTAGAGCCCCAGCATTTT.

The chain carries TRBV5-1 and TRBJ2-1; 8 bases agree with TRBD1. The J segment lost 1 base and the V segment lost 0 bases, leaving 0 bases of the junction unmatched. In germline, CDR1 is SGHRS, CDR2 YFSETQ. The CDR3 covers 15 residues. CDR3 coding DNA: TGCGCCAGCAGCTTGGGACAGGGGTCCTACAATGAGCAGTTCTTC. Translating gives CASSLGQGSYNEQFF.